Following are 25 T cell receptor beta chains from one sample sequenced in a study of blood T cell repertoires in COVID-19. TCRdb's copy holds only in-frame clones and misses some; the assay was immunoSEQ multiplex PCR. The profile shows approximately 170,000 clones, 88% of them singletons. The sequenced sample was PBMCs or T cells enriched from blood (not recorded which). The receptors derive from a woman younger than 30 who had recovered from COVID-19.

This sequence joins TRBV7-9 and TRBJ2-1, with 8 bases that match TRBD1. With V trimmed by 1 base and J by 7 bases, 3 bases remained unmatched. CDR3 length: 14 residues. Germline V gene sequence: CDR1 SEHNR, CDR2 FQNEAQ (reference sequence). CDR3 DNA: TGTGCCAGCAGCTTAGAACAGGGGGGTAATGAGCAGTTCTTC. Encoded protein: CASSLEQGGNEQFF. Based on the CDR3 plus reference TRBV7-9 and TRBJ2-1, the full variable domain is DTGVSQNPRHKITKRGQNVTFRCDPISEHNRLYWYRQTLGQGPEFLTYFQNEAQLEKSRLLSDRFSAERPKGSFSTLEIQRTEQGDSAMYLCASSLEQGGNEQFFGPGTRLTVL.

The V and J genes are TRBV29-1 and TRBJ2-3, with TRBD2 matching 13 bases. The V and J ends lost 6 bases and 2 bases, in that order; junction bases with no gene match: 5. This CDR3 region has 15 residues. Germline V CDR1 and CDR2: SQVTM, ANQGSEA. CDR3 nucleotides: TGCAGCGTCCGACTAGCGGGGGGCCCCACAGATACGCAGTATTTT. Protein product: CSVRLAGGPTDTQYF.

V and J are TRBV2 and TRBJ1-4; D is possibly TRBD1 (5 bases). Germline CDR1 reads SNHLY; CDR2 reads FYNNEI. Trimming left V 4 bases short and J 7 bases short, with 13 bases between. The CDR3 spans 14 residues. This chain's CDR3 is CASSVGYGGEKLFF. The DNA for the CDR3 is TGTGCCAGCAGTGTTGGCTACGGGGGTGAAAAACTGTTTTTT.

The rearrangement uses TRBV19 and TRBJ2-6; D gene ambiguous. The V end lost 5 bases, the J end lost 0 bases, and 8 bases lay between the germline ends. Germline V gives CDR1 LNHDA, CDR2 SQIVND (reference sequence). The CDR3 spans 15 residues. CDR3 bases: TGTGCCAGTAGTCCCCCCATCTCTGGGGCCAACGTCCTGACTTTC. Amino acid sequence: CASSPPISGANVLTF.

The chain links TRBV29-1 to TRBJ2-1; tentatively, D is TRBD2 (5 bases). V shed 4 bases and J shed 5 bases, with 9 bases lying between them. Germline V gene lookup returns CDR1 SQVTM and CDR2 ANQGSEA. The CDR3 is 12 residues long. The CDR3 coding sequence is TGCAGCGTTGTAGGGAGAGACAATGAGCAGTTCTTC. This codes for CSVVGRDNEQFF.

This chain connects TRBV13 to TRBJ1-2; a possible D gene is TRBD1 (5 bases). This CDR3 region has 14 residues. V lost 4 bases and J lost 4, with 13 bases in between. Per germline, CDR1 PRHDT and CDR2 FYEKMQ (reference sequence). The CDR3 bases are TGTGCCAGCAGCTCGTCGGGGGTAGCCTATGGCTACACCTTC. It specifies CASSSSGVAYGYTF.

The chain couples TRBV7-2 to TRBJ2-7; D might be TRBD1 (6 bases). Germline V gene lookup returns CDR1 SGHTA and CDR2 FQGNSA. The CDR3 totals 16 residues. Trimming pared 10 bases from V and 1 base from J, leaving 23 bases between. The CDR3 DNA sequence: TGTGCCATCCCCCCAGGCAACAGGGAACATTCCTACGAGCAGTACTTC. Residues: CAIPPGNREHSYEQYF.

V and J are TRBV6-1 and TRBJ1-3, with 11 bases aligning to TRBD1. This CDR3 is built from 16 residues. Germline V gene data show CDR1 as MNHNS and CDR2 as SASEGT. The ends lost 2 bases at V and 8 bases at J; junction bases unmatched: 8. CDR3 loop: CASSENAGTGGHTIYF. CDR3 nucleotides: TGTGCCAGCAGTGAAAACGCCGGGACAGGGGGACACACCATATATTTT.

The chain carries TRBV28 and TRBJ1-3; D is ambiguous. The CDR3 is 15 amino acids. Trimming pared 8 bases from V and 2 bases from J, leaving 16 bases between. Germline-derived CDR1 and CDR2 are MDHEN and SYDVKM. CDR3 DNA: TGTGCCAGCTCTCAGCTCCTTGAGGCTGGAAACACCATATATTTT. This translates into CASSQLLEAGNTIYF.

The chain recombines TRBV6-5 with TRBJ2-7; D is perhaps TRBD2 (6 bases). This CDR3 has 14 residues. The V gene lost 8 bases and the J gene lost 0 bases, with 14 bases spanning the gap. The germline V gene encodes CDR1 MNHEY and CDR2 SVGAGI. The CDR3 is CASSGGETSYEQYF. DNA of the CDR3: TGTGCCAGCTCCGGCGGGGAGACCTCCTACGAGCAGTACTTC.

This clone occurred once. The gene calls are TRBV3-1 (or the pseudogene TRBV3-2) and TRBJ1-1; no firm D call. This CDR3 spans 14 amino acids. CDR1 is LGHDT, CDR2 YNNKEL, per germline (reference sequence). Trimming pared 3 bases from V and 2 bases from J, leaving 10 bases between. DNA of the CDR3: TGTGCCAGCAGCCAGCAGGTTATTAACACTGAAGCTTTCTTT. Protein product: CASSQQVINTEAFF.

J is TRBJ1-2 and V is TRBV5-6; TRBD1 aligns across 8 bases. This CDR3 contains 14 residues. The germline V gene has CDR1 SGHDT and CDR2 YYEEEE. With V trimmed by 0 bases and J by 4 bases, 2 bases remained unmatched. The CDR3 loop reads CASSLGQGIYGYTF. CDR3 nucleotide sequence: TGTGCCAGCAGCTTGGGACAGGGGATCTATGGCTACACCTTC.

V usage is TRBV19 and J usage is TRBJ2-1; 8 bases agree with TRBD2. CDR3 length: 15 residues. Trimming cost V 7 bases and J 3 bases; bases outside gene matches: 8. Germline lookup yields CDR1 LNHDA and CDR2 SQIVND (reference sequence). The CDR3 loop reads CASNTGGPGYNEQFF. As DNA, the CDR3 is TGTGCCAGTAATACGGGAGGGCCCGGCTACAATGAGCAGTTCTTC.

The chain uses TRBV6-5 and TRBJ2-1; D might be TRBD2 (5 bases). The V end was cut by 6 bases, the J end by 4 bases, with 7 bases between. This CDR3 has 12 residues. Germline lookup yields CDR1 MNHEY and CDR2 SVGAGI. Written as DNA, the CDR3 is TGTGCCAGCAGACTAGGGTACAATGAGCAGTTCTTC. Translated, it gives CASRLGYNEQFF.

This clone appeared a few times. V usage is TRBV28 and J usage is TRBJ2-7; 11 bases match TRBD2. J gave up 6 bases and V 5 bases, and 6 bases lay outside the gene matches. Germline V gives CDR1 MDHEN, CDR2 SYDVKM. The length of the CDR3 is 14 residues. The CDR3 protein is CASSLSGRAFEQYF. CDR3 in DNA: TGTGCCAGCAGTCTTAGCGGGAGGGCCTTCGAGCAGTACTTC.

CDR3 in DNA: TGCAGCGCCAGACTACAGCGGGGGGGCAGTAACAATGAGCAGTTCTTC. This translates into CSARLQRGGSNNEQFF. The gene calls are TRBV29-1 and TRBJ2-1, with 10 bases identical to TRBD2. The CDR3 spans 16 residues. The V gene end was trimmed by 7 bases and the J gene end by 5 bases; junction bases not matched to a gene: 14. Looked up from germline, CDR1 is SQVTM and CDR2 is ANQGSEA.

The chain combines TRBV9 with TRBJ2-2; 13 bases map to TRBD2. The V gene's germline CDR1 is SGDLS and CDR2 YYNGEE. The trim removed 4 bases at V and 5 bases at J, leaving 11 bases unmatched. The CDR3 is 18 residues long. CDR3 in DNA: TGTGCCAGCAGCCTTGAAACTAGCGGGAGGGGGCGAACCGGGGAGCTGTTTTTT. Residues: CASSLETSGRGRTGELFF.

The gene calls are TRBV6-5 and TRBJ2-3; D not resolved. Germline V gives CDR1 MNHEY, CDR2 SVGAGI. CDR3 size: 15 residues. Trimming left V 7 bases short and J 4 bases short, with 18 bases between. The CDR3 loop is CASTSGAHDADTQYF. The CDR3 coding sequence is TGTGCCAGCACTTCGGGTGCGCACGACGCAGATACGCAGTATTTT.

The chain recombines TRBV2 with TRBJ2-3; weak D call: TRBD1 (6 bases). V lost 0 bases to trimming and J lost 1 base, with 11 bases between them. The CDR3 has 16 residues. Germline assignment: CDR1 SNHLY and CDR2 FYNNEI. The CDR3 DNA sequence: TGTGCCAGCAGTGAAGCATGGGGGCGAGGCACAGATACGCAGTATTTT. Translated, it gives CASSEAWGRGTDTQYF.

For the CDR3, the DNA is TGTGCCAGCACCCTGGACTTGTACAATGAGCAGTTCTTC. As protein: CASTLDLYNEQFF. The chain employs TRBV12-3 or TRBV12-4 and TRBJ2-1; maybe TRBD2 (5 bases). The V end was cut by 7 bases, the J end by 4 bases, with 11 bases between. This CDR3 comprises 13 residues.

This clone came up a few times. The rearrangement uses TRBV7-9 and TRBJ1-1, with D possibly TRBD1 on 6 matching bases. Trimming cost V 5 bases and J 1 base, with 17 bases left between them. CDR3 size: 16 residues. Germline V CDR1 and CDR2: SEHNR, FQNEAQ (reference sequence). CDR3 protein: CASSRPGGDSNTEAFF. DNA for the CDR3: TGTGCCAGCAGCCGACCGGGGGGCGATTCGAACACTGAAGCTTTCTTT.

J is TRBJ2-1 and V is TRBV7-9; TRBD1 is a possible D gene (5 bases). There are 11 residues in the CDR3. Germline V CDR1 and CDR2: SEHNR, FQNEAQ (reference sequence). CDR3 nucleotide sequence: TGTGCGGGGCAATCCTACAATGAGCAGTTCTTC. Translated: CAGQSYNEQFF.

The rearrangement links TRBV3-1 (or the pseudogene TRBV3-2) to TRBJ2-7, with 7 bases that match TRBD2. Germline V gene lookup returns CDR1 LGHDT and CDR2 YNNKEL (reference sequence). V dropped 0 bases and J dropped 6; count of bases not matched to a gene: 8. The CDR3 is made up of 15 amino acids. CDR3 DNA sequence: TGTGCCAGCAGCCAAGATTGGGAGGGTACAACCGAGCAGTACTTC. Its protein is CASSQDWEGTTEQYF.

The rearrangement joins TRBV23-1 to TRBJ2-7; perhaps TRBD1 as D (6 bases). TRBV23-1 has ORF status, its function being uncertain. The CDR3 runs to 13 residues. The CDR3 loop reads CAPRGGFSYEQYF. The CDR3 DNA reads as TGCGCGCCCAGGGGCGGATTTTCCTACGAGCAGTACTTC.

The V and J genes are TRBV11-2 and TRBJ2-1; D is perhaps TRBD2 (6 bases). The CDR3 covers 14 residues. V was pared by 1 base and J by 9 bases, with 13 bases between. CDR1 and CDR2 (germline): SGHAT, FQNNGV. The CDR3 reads CASSLGLGGGEQFF. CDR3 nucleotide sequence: TGTGCCAGCAGCTTAGGGTTGGGGGGAGGTGAGCAGTTCTTC.